This TCR beta chain was found in a study of molecular identifiers for immune sequencing clone quantification. The study's findings and limits: Jurkat TCR RNA that was spiked in from one cell was reportedly detectable among one million naive cells. In CMV-specific effectors, clones above 20 copies held over 99% of molecules; naive, under 1%.

J was trimmed by 5 bases and V by 4 bases; bases with no gene match: 9. CDR1 and CDR2 from the germline V gene are SEHNR and FQNEAQ (reference sequence). The CDR3 extends over 15 amino acids. MiXCR, applied by TCRdb to the PCR reads, yields one record per CDR3 protein. The table lists 79,000 or so distinct CDR3 sequences, about 23% of them singletons, with less than 0.85% in the top ten. Ten or more counts support this clonotype. The target antigen is unknown. The chain has TRBV7-9 and TRBJ2-3, with 7 bases aligning to TRBD1. Sequencing was performed on naive CD8+ T cells from blood, with Jurkat cell RNA spiked in. Stated subset: FACS-sorted CD8+CD4-CCR7+CD45RA+ naive T cells. This TCR was recovered from a human donor in good health. Some libraries in this study had Jurkat cell RNA spiked in. DNA for the CDR3: TGTGCCAGCAGCTCGTCTGAGGGGGCTAAAGATACGCAGTATTTT. This sequence encodes CASSSSEGAKDTQYF.